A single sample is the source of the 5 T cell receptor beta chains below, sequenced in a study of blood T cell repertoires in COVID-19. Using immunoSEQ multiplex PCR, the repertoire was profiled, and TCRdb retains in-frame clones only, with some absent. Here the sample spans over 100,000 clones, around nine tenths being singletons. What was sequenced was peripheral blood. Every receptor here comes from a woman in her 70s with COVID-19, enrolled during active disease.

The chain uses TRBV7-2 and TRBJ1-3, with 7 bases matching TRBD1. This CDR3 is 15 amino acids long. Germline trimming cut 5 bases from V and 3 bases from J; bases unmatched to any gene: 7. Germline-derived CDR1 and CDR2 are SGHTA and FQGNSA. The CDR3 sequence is CASSTRGFGGNTIYF. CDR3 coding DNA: TGTGCCAGCAGCACCAGGGGGTTTGGTGGAAACACCATATATTTT.

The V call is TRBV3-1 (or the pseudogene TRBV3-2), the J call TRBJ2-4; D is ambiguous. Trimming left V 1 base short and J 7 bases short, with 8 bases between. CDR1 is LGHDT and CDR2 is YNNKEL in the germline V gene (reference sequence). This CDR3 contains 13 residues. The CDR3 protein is CASSQAPSNIQYF. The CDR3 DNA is TGTGCCAGCAGCCAAGCGCCTAGTAACATTCAGTACTTC.

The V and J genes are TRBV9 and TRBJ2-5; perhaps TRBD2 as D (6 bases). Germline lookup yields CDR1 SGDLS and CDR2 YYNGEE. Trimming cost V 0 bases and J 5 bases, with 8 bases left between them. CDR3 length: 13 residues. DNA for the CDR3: TGTGCCAGCAGCGTAGTCGGGGGTGAGACCCAGTACTTC. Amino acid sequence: CASSVVGGETQYF.

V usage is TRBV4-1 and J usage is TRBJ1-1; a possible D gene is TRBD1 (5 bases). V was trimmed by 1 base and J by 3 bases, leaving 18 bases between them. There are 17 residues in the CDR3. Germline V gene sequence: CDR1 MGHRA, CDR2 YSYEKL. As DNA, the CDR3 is TGCGCCAGCAGCCAAGTCTTAAGGGGCTCGAAGTACACTGAAGCTTTCTTT. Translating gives CASSQVLRGSKYTEAFF.

CDR3 region: CASSINRDRPYEQYF. CDR3 DNA sequence: TGTGCCAGTAGTATCAACCGGGACAGACCCTACGAGCAGTACTTC. This sequence joins TRBV19 and TRBJ2-7; 7 bases agree with TRBD1. Trimming removed 3 bases from V and 2 bases from J; junction bases left unmatched: 7. This CDR3 is built from 15 residues. CDR1 is LNHDA, CDR2 SQIVND, per germline (reference sequence).